This T cell receptor (beta chain) comes out of a study of T cells in Graves' hyperthyroidism and ophthalmopathy. At the level of the study: Peripheral blood was acquired at first diagnosis, ahead of any therapy whatsoever.

Study-wide results and caveats: Stable hyperthyroidism was told apart from ophthalmopathy by a model built on 13 V-J features. Most expanded thyroid clonotypes above 0.001 recurred in blood.

Stable hyperthyroidism: no ophthalmopathy progression over 18 months of follow-up. Trimming took 6 bases from V and 3 from J, leaving 18 bases between them. CDR1 and CDR2 from the germline V gene are MDHEN and SYDVKM. The CDR3 runs to 16 residues. Regions amplified from RNA transcripts were the TCR beta CDR3 regions. The TCR CDR3 was amplified in a first-round RT-PCR using the HTBI primer set. One entry per CDR3 protein results from TCRdb running MiXCR on the multiplex PCR reads. The data hold 100,000 to 140,000 distinct CDR3 sequences, with approximately 15% observed a single time. This clonotype has a count of ten or more. Antigen: not known.

The receptor's source is a woman aged 50 to 65 with Graves' hyperthyroidism. Specimen: blood. This chain joins TRBV28 and TRBJ2-1, with D tentatively TRBD2 (6 bases). The CDR3 loop reads CASRSRGYYNYNEQFF. CDR3 in DNA: TGTGCCAGCAGATCGCGGGGATATTACAACTACAATGAGCAGTTCTTC.